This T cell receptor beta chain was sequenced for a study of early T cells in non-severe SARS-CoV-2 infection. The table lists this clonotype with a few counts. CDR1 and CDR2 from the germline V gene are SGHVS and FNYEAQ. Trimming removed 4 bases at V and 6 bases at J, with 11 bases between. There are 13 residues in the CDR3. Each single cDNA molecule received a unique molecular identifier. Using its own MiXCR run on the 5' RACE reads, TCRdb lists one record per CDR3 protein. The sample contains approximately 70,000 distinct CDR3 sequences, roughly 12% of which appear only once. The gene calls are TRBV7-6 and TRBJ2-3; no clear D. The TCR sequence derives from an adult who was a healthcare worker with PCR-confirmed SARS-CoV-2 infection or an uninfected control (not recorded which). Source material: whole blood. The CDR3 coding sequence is TGTGCCAGCAGCTATACAAGTGATGATACGCAGTATTTT. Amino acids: CASSYTSDDTQYF.